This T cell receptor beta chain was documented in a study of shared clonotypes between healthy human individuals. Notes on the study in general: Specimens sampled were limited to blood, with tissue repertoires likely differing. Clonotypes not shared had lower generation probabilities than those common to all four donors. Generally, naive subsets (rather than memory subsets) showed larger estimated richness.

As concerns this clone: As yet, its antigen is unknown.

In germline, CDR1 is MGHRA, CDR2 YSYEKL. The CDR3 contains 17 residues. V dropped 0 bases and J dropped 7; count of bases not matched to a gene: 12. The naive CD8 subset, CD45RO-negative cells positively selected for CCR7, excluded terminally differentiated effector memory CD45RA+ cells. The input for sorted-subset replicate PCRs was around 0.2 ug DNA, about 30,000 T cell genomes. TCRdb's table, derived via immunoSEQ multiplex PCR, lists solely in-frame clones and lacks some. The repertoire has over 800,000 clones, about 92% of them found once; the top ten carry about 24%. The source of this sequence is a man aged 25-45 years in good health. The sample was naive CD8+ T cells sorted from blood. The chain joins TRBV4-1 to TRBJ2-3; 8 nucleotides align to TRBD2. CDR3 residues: CASSQEIGLAGNHTQYF. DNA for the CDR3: TGCGCCAGCAGCCAAGAAATTGGACTAGCTGGGAACCATACGCAGTATTTT.